Below are 27 T cell receptor beta chains sequenced from a single sample in a study of regulatory T cells in long-lasting Graves disease. In building TCR beta libraries, iRepertoire HTBI primers were used together with Arm-PCR of CDR3 regions. Via MiXCR, TCRdb re-called the multiplex PCR reads, giving one row per CDR3 protein. The table includes 400,000 to 500,000 distinct CDR3 sequences, about 16% detected once. Noted time point: newly diagnosed GD, antithyroid drugs for less than 3 months. The authors made the TCR library using RNA they extracted from PBMCs. Another study also made use of these data, one on T cells in Graves' hyperthyroidism and ophthalmopathy.

Sequencing used peripheral blood mononuclear cells (PBMCs), obtained at new diagnosis, from a patient treated with antithyroid drugs. These receptors came from a woman between 18 and 30 years old with Graves disease.

This clonotype was seen repeatedly, ten times or more. The gene calls are TRBV6-1 and TRBJ2-7, with 9 bases lining up with TRBD2. The V and J ends lost 7 bases and 3 bases, in that order; junction bases with no gene match: 13. This CDR3 is 16 amino acids long. Germline assignment: CDR1 MNHNS and CDR2 SASEGT. CDR3 region: CASTLTRLAENYEQYF. Here the CDR3 DNA reads TGTGCCAGCACCCTTACGCGACTAGCGGAGAACTACGAGCAGTACTTC.

V usage is TRBV6-1 and J usage is TRBJ2-1; D is uncertain. CDR3 size: 10 residues. V was clipped by 8 bases and J by 8 bases, with 7 bases between them. The germline CDR1 and CDR2 sequences are MNHNS and SASEGT. CDR3 nucleotide sequence: TGTGCCAGCGGCCTCGATGAGCAGTTCTTC. Amino acid sequence: CASGLDEQFF.

This clonotype was counted at least ten times. The chain has TRBV5-1 and TRBJ2-1; TRBD2 matches at 9 bases. The CDR3 has 17 residues. Germline V gene lookup returns CDR1 SGHRS and CDR2 YFSETQ. Germline trimming cut 4 bases from V and 0 bases from J; bases unmatched to any gene: 8. The CDR3 nucleotides read TGCGCCAGCAGCCCTTTAGCGGGAGCCAGCTCCTACAATGAGCAGTTCTTC. Translation gives CASSPLAGASSYNEQFF. Full variable domain (missing parts from reference TRBV5-1 and TRBJ2-1): KAGVTQTPRYLIKTRGQQVTLSCSPISGHRSVSWYQQTPGQGLQFLFEYFSETQRNKGNFPGRFSGRQFSNSRSEMNVSTLELGDSALYLCASSPLAGASSYNEQFFGPGTRLTVL.

There are many counts of this clonotype. The chain links TRBV19 to TRBJ1-5; D is perhaps TRBD1 (5 bases). The CDR3 loop spans 14 amino acids. V lost 9 bases and J lost 2, with 14 bases in between. CDR1 and CDR2 from the germline V gene are LNHDA and SQIVND (reference sequence). The CDR3 region has the DNA TGTGCCAGCAGTCGAGGGGTCGGCAATCAGCCCCAGCATTTT. This sequence encodes CASSRGVGNQPQHF.

This chain uses TRBV28 with TRBJ2-7; D not certain. The CDR3 covers 14 residues. CDR1 MDHEN and CDR2 SYDVKM come from the germline V gene. Trimming took 2 bases from V and 5 from J, leaving 13 bases between them. The CDR3 nucleotides are TGTGCCAGCAGTTTACAGATTTCTCGGGACGAGCAGTACTTC. Protein: CASSLQISRDEQYF. The full variable domain, in which reference TRBV28 and TRBJ2-7 provide the parts outside the CDR3, is DVKVTQSSRYLVKRTGEKVFLECVQDMDHENMFWYRQDPGLGLRLIYFSYDVKMKEKGDIPEGYSVSREKKERFSLILESASTNQTSMYLCASSLQISRDEQYFGPGTRLTVT.

This clonotype was observed at least ten times. The CDR3 DNA sequence: TGCAGTGCACGACTAGCGGGATGGGCAGATACGCAGTATTTT. Protein product: CSARLAGWADTQYF. V gene TRBV20-1 combines with J gene TRBJ2-3; 11 positions agree with TRBD2. Germline trimming cut 6 bases from V and 4 bases from J; bases unmatched to any gene: 6. This CDR3 has 14 residues. Germline values: CDR1 DFQATT, CDR2 SNEGSKA (reference sequence).

There are a few counts of this clonotype. This chain connects TRBV5-1 to TRBJ2-7; TRBD2 matches at 11 bases. CDR1 and CDR2 from the germline V gene are SGHRS and YFSETQ. This CDR3 comprises 13 residues. The V gene end was trimmed by 7 bases and the J gene end by 7 bases; junction bases not matched to a gene: 7. In DNA, the CDR3 is TGCGCCAGCCAAGGGACTAGCGGACGGGAGCAGTACTTC. Protein product: CASQGTSGREQYF.

This clonotype was picked up many times. The gene calls are TRBV28 and TRBJ1-5; the match to TRBD1 covers 9 bases. The CDR3 sequence is 15 residues long. Trimming at V came to 5 bases and at J to 7 bases, leaving 9 bases not matched to a gene. Germline-derived CDR1 and CDR2 are MDHEN and SYDVKM. CDR3 in DNA: TGTGCCAGCAGTCCCCGGGACAGGGATGACCAGCCCCAGCATTTT. This sequence encodes CASSPRDRDDQPQHF. The whole variable domain, remainder taken from reference TRBV28 and TRBJ1-5, is DVKVTQSSRYLVKRTGEKVFLECVQDMDHENMFWYRQDPGLGLRLIYFSYDVKMKEKGDIPEGYSVSREKKERFSLILESASTNQTSMYLCASSPRDRDDQPQHFGDGTRLSIL.

As to this clonotype: A clone one base away is much larger, so this may be a read error. This chain connects TRBV20-1 to TRBJ2-1, with D possibly being TRBD2 (7 bases). Trimming left V 8 bases short and J 13 bases short, with 30 bases between. Germline assignment: CDR1 DFQATT and CDR2 SNEGSKA (reference sequence). CDR3 length: 15 residues. The DNA for the CDR3 is TGCAGTCCACAGTTGGGGGGAGGGGCAGGGGAGACCCAGTTCTTC. It encodes CSPQLGGGAGETQFF.

This clonotype has ten or more counts. This chain links TRBV6-1 with TRBJ2-3; no firm D call. Trimming took off 6 bases at V and 8 bases at J, with 15 bases between the two ends. The germline gives CDR1 MNHNS, CDR2 SASEGT. This CDR3 region has 13 residues. CDR3 protein: CASSYPGWSTQYF. The CDR3 coding sequence is TGTGCCAGCAGCTACCCGGGTTGGAGTACGCAGTATTTT.

This clonotype was seen a single time. The chain combines TRBV28 with TRBJ2-5, with 8 bases lining up with TRBD2. J gave up 4 bases and V 6 bases, and 7 bases lay outside the gene matches. There are 14 residues in the CDR3. Germline CDR1 and CDR2: MDHEN and SYDVKM. The CDR3 DNA is TGTGCCAGCAGACGCGGGAGGCTTGGAGAGACCCAGTACTTC. Translation: CASRRGRLGETQYF.

This clonotype was counted many times. The V gene is TRBV20-1, the J gene TRBJ2-1, with a possible D match to TRBD2 (5 bases). There are 15 residues in the CDR3. In germline, CDR1 is DFQATT, CDR2 SNEGSKA (reference sequence). V dropped 7 bases and J dropped 4 bases, with 20 bases sitting between them. In DNA, the CDR3 is TGCAGTGTCAGAGACCCAGCGGCTACTTACAATGAGCAGTTCTTC. Translating it yields CSVRDPAATYNEQFF.

Only a few counts were recorded for this clonotype. The CDR3 DNA sequence: TGCGCCAGCAGAAAGGTAGCGGGAAGGGCAGATACGCAGTATTTT. Its protein is CASRKVAGRADTQYF. The gene calls are TRBV5-1 and TRBJ2-3, with 8 bases that match TRBD2. Trimming took 5 bases from V and 4 from J; bases not matched to a gene: 9. The CDR3 contains 15 residues. Germline-derived CDR1 and CDR2 are SGHRS and YFSETQ.

This clonotype appeared many times. The chain combines TRBV5-1 with TRBJ2-5; D possibly matches TRBD1 or TRBD2 (7 bases each). V was trimmed by 3 bases and J by 3 bases, leaving 12 bases between them. This CDR3 has 14 residues. Germline CDR1 SGHRS, CDR2 YFSETQ. The CDR3 reads CASSSGGAEETQYF. The CDR3 nucleotides are TGCGCCAGCAGCTCAGGGGGGGCAGAAGAGACCCAGTACTTC.

The table lists this clonotype with many counts. This chain connects TRBV29-1 to TRBJ2-7; TRBD2 might be the D (5 bases). The V and J ends lost 6 bases and 0 bases respectively, with 6 bases between them. The germline gives CDR1 SQVTM, CDR2 ANQGSEA. This CDR3 contains 11 residues. The CDR3 is CSVGSSYEQYF. The CDR3 DNA reads as TGCAGCGTGGGGAGCTCCTACGAGCAGTACTTC.

This clonotype was found many times. The rearrangement uses TRBV12-3 or TRBV12-4 and TRBJ2-7, with 13 bases that match TRBD2. This CDR3 comprises 17 residues. Trimming removed 6 bases from V and 1 base from J; junction bases left unmatched: 9. Written as DNA, the CDR3 is TGTGCCAGCAGCCTAGGACTAGCGGGAGCGTTTTCCTACGAGCAGTACTTC. It codes for CASSLGLAGAFSYEQYF.

In its sample, this clonotype was seen many times. The CDR3 loop reads CASSPLSSQTGTDTQYF. CDR3 DNA sequence: TGTGCCAGCTCACCACTCAGCAGCCAAACGGGAACAGATACGCAGTATTTT. This chain links TRBV18 with TRBJ2-3; D possibly corresponds to TRBD2 (5 bases). Trimming stripped 1 base from V and 3 bases from J, with 17 bases between. There are 17 residues in the CDR3. Germline-derived CDR1 and CDR2 are KGHSH and LQKENI. Looking up the rest from reference TRBV18 and TRBJ2-3 gives the full variable domain: NAGVMQNPRHLVRRRGQEARLRCSPMKGHSHVYWYRQLPEEGLKFMVYLQKENIIDESGMPKERFSAEFPKEGPSILRIQQVVRGDSAAYFCASSPLSSQTGTDTQYFGPGTRLTVL.

The CDR3 DNA reads as TGTGCCTGGAAGGGACCCATCTATGGCTACACCTTC. It is translated as CAWKGPIYGYTF. This chain uses TRBV30 with TRBJ1-2; TRBD1 might be the D (5 bases). This CDR3 spans 12 amino acids. Germline V gene data show CDR1 as GTSNPN and CDR2 as SVGIG (reference sequence). V was clipped by 4 bases and J by 4 bases, with 10 bases between them.

This clonotype was seen a few times. The genes are TRBV6-5 and TRBJ1-2; 7 bases align to TRBD1. The V gene's germline CDR1 is MNHEY and CDR2 SVGAGI. The CDR3 loop spans 20 amino acids. J gave up 0 bases and V 0 bases, and 16 bases lay outside the gene matches. The CDR3, as DNA: TGTGCCAGCAGTTACTCTCAACATCAACCGGGACAGCGAGCTAACTATGGCTACACCTTC. Translating gives CASSYSQHQPGQRANYGYTF.

This clonotype turned up a few times. The CDR3 spells CASSPIGVGGSLETQYF. The CDR3 coding sequence is TGTGCCAGCAGTCCCATAGGTGTAGGGGGCTCTTTAGAGACCCAGTACTTC. The chain couples TRBV6-2 or TRBV6-3 to TRBJ2-5, with 7 bases identical to TRBD1. The CDR3 length is 17 residues. Looked up from germline, CDR1 is MNHEY and CDR2 is SVGEGT. V lost 5 bases to trimming and J lost 4 bases; unmatched junction nucleotides: 16.

This chain uses TRBV30 with TRBJ2-3; D remains ambiguous. V was trimmed by 2 bases and J by 6 bases, leaving 12 bases between them. The CDR3 consists of 13 residues. The germline V gene has CDR1 GTSNPN and CDR2 SVGIG (reference sequence). The CDR3 DNA reads as TGTGCCTGGAGTAAAGGGCGCCCCGATACGCAGTATTTT. Translated, it gives CAWSKGRPDTQYF.

In this sample, this clonotype turned up many times. This rearrangement joins TRBV13 to TRBJ2-7; D is unclear. Germline V gene data show CDR1 as PRHDT and CDR2 as FYEKMQ (reference sequence). This CDR3 comprises 14 residues. Trimming stripped 6 bases from V and 1 base from J, with 13 bases between. CDR3 protein: CASSTSPFSYEQYF. CDR3 nucleotide sequence: TGTGCCAGCAGTACTTCCCCGTTTTCCTACGAGCAGTACTTC.

This clonotype appeared many times. The junction differs from germline at one of its ends, possibly a read error. V is TRBV12-3 or TRBV12-4 and J is TRBJ1-2; D remains ambiguous. The CDR3 length is 13 residues. The CDR3 protein is CASSLVVDYGYTF. CDR3 nucleotides: TGCGCCAGCAGCTTGGTGGTTGACTATGGCTACACCTTC.

The chain joins TRBV7-2 to TRBJ1-2; no clear D. CDR3 length equals 18 residues. The V end lost 1 base, the J end lost 2 bases, and 20 bases lay between the germline ends. From germline, CDR1 is SGHTA and CDR2 FQGNSA. The CDR3 region has the DNA TGTGCCAGCAGCTTAGTTAACGTAGGAGTCCAGATGAACTATGGCTACACCTTC. It translates to CASSLVNVGVQMNYGYTF.

This clonotype was recorded many times. V and J are TRBV28 and TRBJ2-7, with 11 nucleotides matching TRBD1. Per germline, CDR1 MDHEN and CDR2 SYDVKM. The length of the CDR3 is 16 residues. The V gene end was trimmed by 5 bases and the J gene end by 0 bases; junction bases not matched to a gene: 6. CDR3: CASSLPGTGGSYEQYF. The CDR3 DNA sequence: TGTGCCAGCAGTCTGCCCGGGACAGGGGGCTCCTACGAGCAGTACTTC.

This clonotype has only a few counts. The V and J genes are TRBV11-2 and TRBJ2-1, with D uncertain. The CDR3 covers 15 residues. CDR1 is SGHAT, CDR2 FQNNGV, per germline. The V end lost 7 bases, the J end lost 0 bases, and 13 bases lay between the germline ends. Here the CDR3 DNA reads TGTGCCAGCACCCTTGTTGGGAACTCCTACAATGAGCAGTTCTTC. Residues: CASTLVGNSYNEQFF.

The gene calls are TRBV10-3 and TRBJ2-5; no clear D gene. CDR1 is ENHRY, CDR2 SYGVKD, per germline. This CDR3 has 13 residues. Trimming shortened V by 0 bases and J by 4 bases, and 6 bases separated the two germline ends. The CDR3 sequence: CAISESILETQYF. The CDR3 DNA sequence: TGTGCCATCAGTGAGTCGATATTAGAGACCCAGTACTTC.